Each of the 32 T cell receptor beta chains below was sequenced from the same sample in a study of cytomegalovirus exposure and HLA in healthy donors. Libraries were prepared by immunoSEQ multiplex PCR; TCRdb keeps only in-frame clonotypes and omits some of them. The data contain 250,000 to 300,000 clones, approximately 86% of them singletons. The source material was PBMCs. These receptors came from a woman under 30 in good health and CMV-seronegative.

A single count supports this clone. This chain links TRBV5-1 with TRBJ2-1, with 7 nucleotides matching TRBD1. The CDR3 totals 15 residues. The V gene end was trimmed by 2 bases and the J gene end by 7 bases; junction bases not matched to a gene: 9. Germline V CDR1 and CDR2: SGHRS, YFSETQ. The CDR3 nucleotides are TGCGCCAGCAGCTTAATAGCAGCCAGGGGGAATGAGCAGTTCTTC. It is translated as CASSLIAARGNEQFF.

The rearrangement links TRBV6-5 to TRBJ2-5; TRBD1 might be the D (6 bases). The CDR3 sequence is 15 residues long. Germline assignment: CDR1 MNHEY and CDR2 SVGAGI. The V end was cut by 4 bases, the J end by 3 bases, with 15 bases between. The CDR3 loop reads CASSWDQGLEETQYF. As DNA, the CDR3 is TGTGCCAGCAGTTGGGACCAGGGGTTGGAAGAGACCCAGTACTTC.

The rearrangement links TRBV6-6 to TRBJ1-2; D gene ambiguous. CDR3 size: 13 residues. The V gene lost 6 bases and the J gene lost 2 bases, with 10 bases spanning the gap. The V gene's germline CDR1 is MNHNY and CDR2 SVGAGI (reference sequence). As DNA, the CDR3 is TGTGCCAGCAGCCCCTTGTCCAACTATGGCTACACCTTC. Its translation: CASSPLSNYGYTF.

This rearrangement joins TRBV2 to TRBJ1-6; no clear D gene. The CDR3 length is 15 residues. The germline V gene encodes CDR1 SNHLY and CDR2 FYNNEI. V was shortened by 1 base and J by 7 bases, with 11 bases between the two germline ends. CDR3 sequence reads: CASSEGAGSNSPLHF. CDR3 DNA: TGTGCCAGCAGTGAAGGGGCGGGGAGCAATTCACCCCTCCACTTT.

This clone was seen a handful of times. This chain's CDR3 is CASSPGSSYGYGYTF. DNA of the CDR3: TGTGCCAGCAGCCCCGGTTCTTCGTACGGCTATGGCTACACCTTC. The chain joins TRBV5-5 to TRBJ1-2; D is unclear. This CDR3 has 15 amino acids. From germline, CDR1 is SGHKS and CDR2 YYEKEE (reference sequence). Trimming stripped 4 bases from V and 4 bases from J, with 17 bases between.

This chain links TRBV4-2 with TRBJ2-1, with a possible D match to TRBD2 (6 bases). Per the germline V gene, CDR1 is LGHNA and CDR2 is YNFKEQ. The ends were cut back, 1 base at V and 8 bases at J, with 21 bases in the middle. This CDR3 spans 17 amino acids. CDR3 amino acids: CASSQVSSVYGGDEQFF. The CDR3 region has the DNA TGTGCCAGCAGCCAAGTCTCATCGGTCTACGGGGGAGATGAGCAGTTCTTC.

This rearrangement joins TRBV9 to TRBJ1-2; unclear D gene. V was trimmed by 0 bases and J by 6 bases, leaving 9 bases between them. This CDR3 is built from 13 residues. From germline, CDR1 is SGDLS and CDR2 YYNGEE. CDR3 amino acids: CASSVADMDGYTF. CDR3 DNA: TGTGCCAGCAGCGTAGCTGACATGGATGGCTACACCTTC. The whole variable domain, filled in from reference TRBV9 and TRBJ1-2, reads DSGVTQTPKHLITATGQRVTLRCSPRSGDLSVYWYQQSLDQGLQFLIQYYNGEERAKGNILERFSAQQFPDLHSELNLSSLELGDSALYFCASSVADMDGYTFGSGTRLTVV.

The CDR3, as DNA: TGTGCAAGTCGAAATAAGACTTGCTCCTACAATGAGCAGTTCTTC. This codes for CASRNKTCSYNEQFF. The chain couples TRBV12-2 to TRBJ2-1; TRBD2, the table's D call, was not compared with the DNA. TRBV12-2 is deemed a pseudogene. The CDR3 contains 15 residues.

This rearrangement joins TRBV5-1 to TRBJ1-2; D is unclear. Trimming took off 3 bases at V and 0 bases at J, with 15 bases between the two ends. Germline CDR1 and CDR2: SGHRS and YFSETQ. CDR3 length: 16 residues. As DNA, the CDR3 is TGCGCCAGCAGCTCACGAAAGTACGGGACTAACTATGGCTACACCTTC. As protein: CASSSRKYGTNYGYTF. Complete variable domain (other parts from reference TRBV5-1 and TRBJ1-2): KAGVTQTPRYLIKTRGQQVTLSCSPISGHRSVSWYQQTPGQGLQFLFEYFSETQRNKGNFPGRFSGRQFSNSRSEMNVSTLELGDSALYLCASSSRKYGTNYGYTFGSGTRLTVV.

Only one count was recorded for this clone. The CDR3 sequence is CASSQSVSETNQKLFF. For the CDR3, the DNA is TGCGCCAGCAGTCAATCGGTTAGCGAGACAAATCAAAAACTGTTTTTT. The chain uses TRBV23-1 and TRBJ1-4; unclear D gene. TRBV23-1 is annotated as an ORF whose role is uncertain. Deletions cut 0 bases from V and 9 bases from J, with 17 bases between. This CDR3 region has 16 residues.

CDR3 sequence reads: CASSAEQGSYGYTF. For the CDR3, the DNA is TGTGCCAGCAGTGCTGAACAGGGGTCCTATGGCTACACCTTC. The chain links TRBV2 to TRBJ1-2; TRBD1 aligns across 7 bases. The CDR3 is 14 residues long. Trimming took 4 bases from V and 4 from J; bases not matched to a gene: 6. Germline-derived CDR1 and CDR2 are SNHLY and FYNNEI.

This chain links TRBV7-9 with TRBJ1-5; perhaps TRBD1 as D (5 bases). CDR3 size: 12 residues. Germline V lookup: CDR1 SEHNR, CDR2 FQNEAQ (reference sequence). Trimming shortened V by 5 bases and J by 7 bases, and 9 bases separated the two germline ends. CDR3 sequence (DNA): TGTGCCAGCAGCGCGGGGGGGCAGCCCCAGCATTTT. Translating gives CASSAGGQPQHF.

V and J are TRBV29-1 and TRBJ2-6, with a weak D call TRBD1 (5 bases). Trimming shortened V by 2 bases and J by 0 bases, and 14 bases separated the two germline ends. The germline gives CDR1 SQVTM, CDR2 ANQGSEA. CDR3 length: 17 residues. CDR3 amino acids: CSVETQASHSGANVLTF. CDR3 nucleotides: TGCAGCGTTGAAACACAGGCAAGTCACTCTGGGGCCAACGTCCTGACTTTC. Looking up the rest from reference TRBV29-1 and TRBJ2-6 gives the full variable domain: SAVISQKPSRDICQRGTSLTIQCQVDSQVTMMFWYRQQPGQSLTLIATANQGSEATYESGFVIDKFPISRPNLTFSTLTVSNMSPEDSSIYLCSVETQASHSGANVLTFGAGSRLTVL.

CDR3 nucleotides: TGTGCCAGCAGCCTGGAGGGACGGGACCCCTACGAGCAGTACTTC. Translated: CASSLEGRDPYEQYF. The rearrangement uses TRBV7-6 and TRBJ2-7, with D possibly being TRBD2 (6 bases). The CDR3 runs to 15 residues. Germline CDR1 is SGHVS and CDR2 is FNYEAQ. V lost 5 bases to trimming and J lost 2 bases, with 16 bases between them.

V gene TRBV7-7 combines with J gene TRBJ2-5; tentative D call: TRBD1 (6 bases). Trimming cost V 6 bases and J 0 bases, with 11 bases left between them. This CDR3 contains 14 residues. The germline V gene encodes CDR1 SSHAT and CDR2 FNYEAQ (reference sequence). The CDR3 nucleotides read TGTGCCAGCAGTCCAGACAGGAACCAAGAGACCCAGTACTTC. It specifies CASSPDRNQETQYF.

This rearrangement joins TRBV6-5 to TRBJ1-2, with D tentatively TRBD1 (6 bases). V was trimmed by 0 bases and J by 4 bases, leaving 15 bases between them. Germline CDR1 MNHEY, CDR2 SVGAGI. This CDR3 has 16 residues. The CDR3 is CASSYSRGRGGYGYTF. The CDR3 coding sequence is TGTGCCAGCAGTTACTCCAGGGGCAGGGGTGGCTATGGCTACACCTTC.

The V and J genes are TRBV27 and TRBJ2-3; TRBD2 aligns across 12 bases. Losses at the gene ends were 6 bases for V and 0 bases for J; bases not matched to a gene: 16. This CDR3 contains 20 residues. Germline loops: CDR1 MNHEY, CDR2 SMNVEV (reference sequence). The DNA for the CDR3 is TGTGCCAGCAGAGGGCACGCTAGCGGGAGGGCCGAATTGAGCACAGATACGCAGTATTTT. It is translated as CASRGHASGRAELSTDTQYF.

The chain recombines TRBV5-1 with TRBJ1-6; D gene uncertain. Looked up from germline, CDR1 is SGHRS and CDR2 is YFSETQ. This CDR3 is 15 amino acids long. The V gene lost 1 base and the J gene lost 8 bases, with 13 bases spanning the gap. In nucleotides, the CDR3 is TGCGCCAGCAGCTTGTTGGCAGAGGCTGATTCACCCCTCCACTTT. It codes for CASSLLAEADSPLHF.

This clone has more than one count but fewer than ten. The J gene is TRBJ2-1, the V gene TRBV11-3; 9 bases fit TRBD2. The CDR3 has 14 amino acids. Germline V gene data show CDR1 as SGHNT and CDR2 as YENEEA. V gave up 3 bases and J gave up 8 bases; unmatched junction bases: 5. CDR3 sequence: CASSLGGRVDEQFF. The CDR3 DNA follows: TGTGCCAGCAGCTTGGGCGGGAGGGTGGATGAGCAGTTCTTC.

The CDR3 sequence is CASSPTPSYNEQFF. As DNA, the CDR3 is TGTGCCAGTAGCCCTACGCCTTCCTACAATGAGCAGTTCTTC. The chain has TRBV19 and TRBJ2-1, with no clear D. CDR1 is LNHDA, CDR2 SQIVND, per germline (reference sequence). The CDR3 extends over 14 amino acids. Trimming removed 6 bases from V and 1 base from J, with 10 bases in between.

This clone was recorded once. The rearrangement links TRBV6-5 to TRBJ1-2; D might be TRBD1 (5 bases). The CDR3 is 15 residues long. Germline-derived CDR1 and CDR2 are MNHEY and SVGAGI. Trimming took 5 bases from V and 5 from J, leaving 18 bases between them. CDR3 nucleotide sequence: TGTGCCAGCAGTCTTTTCGGGGGTAAAATATATGGCTACACCTTC. It yields the protein CASSLFGGKIYGYTF.

The sample holds one count of this clone. The genes are TRBV9 and TRBJ2-7; 10 bases fit TRBD1. This CDR3 is 16 amino acids long. CDR1 is SGDLS and CDR2 is YYNGEE in the germline V gene. After removal of 6 bases from V and 1 base from J, the junction contained 10 bases not matched to a gene. CDR3 residues: CASTRGQGGVSYEQYF. The CDR3, as DNA: TGTGCCAGCACCAGAGGACAGGGGGGAGTTTCCTACGAGCAGTACTTC.

The rearrangement links TRBV9 to TRBJ2-7, with 8 bases matching TRBD1. J lost 5 bases, V lost 0 bases, and 7 bases had no gene match. Germline V gene lookup returns CDR1 SGDLS and CDR2 YYNGEE. The CDR3 runs 15 residues. The CDR3 is CASSVAGGVRNEQYF. CDR3 nucleotide sequence: TGTGCCAGCAGCGTAGCAGGGGGCGTTCGAAACGAGCAGTACTTC.

V usage is TRBV27 and J usage is TRBJ2-7; 8 bases line up with TRBD2. The germline CDR1 and CDR2 sequences are MNHEY and SMNVEV (reference sequence). CDR3 length equals 15 residues. V shed 8 bases and J 0 bases; nucleotides not matched to a gene: 9. In nucleotides, the CDR3 is TGTGCCAGCGGGGCACGCGGGGGGCGCTCCTACGAGCAGTACTTC. This translates into CASGARGGRSYEQYF.

The chain recombines TRBV30 with TRBJ2-3; 7 bases are shared with TRBD1. Germline CDR1 and CDR2: GTSNPN and SVGIG (reference sequence). CDR3 length equals 15 residues. The CDR3 DNA reads TGTTCACTTTCTCCGAACAGGGGCGGCACAGATACGCAGTATTTT. It translates to CSLSPNRGGTDTQYF.

The V gene is TRBV30, the J gene TRBJ1-1; no clear D. CDR1 is GTSNPN and CDR2 is SVGIG in the germline V gene (reference sequence). CDR3 length: 14 residues. The V gene lost 4 bases and the J gene lost 7 bases, with 19 bases spanning the gap. The CDR3 nucleotides read TGTGCCTGGAATCGGCGGAGGGAAGTTAATGAAGCTTTCTTT. Its protein is CAWNRRREVNEAFF.

This chain connects TRBV4-1 to TRBJ2-7, with D perhaps TRBD1 (6 bases). V was clipped by 4 bases and J by 0 bases, with 10 bases between them. CDR3 size: 14 residues. The germline V gene has CDR1 MGHRA and CDR2 YSYEKL. The CDR3 spells CASSLGQSSYEQYF. The CDR3 nucleotides read TGCGCCAGCAGCCTCGGACAGAGCTCCTACGAGCAGTACTTC.

CDR3 coding DNA: TGTGCCAGCAGCCAATCGGGACAGGGGAGGGGCGAGCAGTACTTC. As protein: CASSQSGQGRGEQYF. This chain connects TRBV14 to TRBJ2-7; 10 bases are a match to TRBD1. The V and J ends lost 2 bases and 6 bases, in that order; junction bases with no gene match: 7. The CDR3 runs to 15 residues. Germline V lookup: CDR1 SGHDN, CDR2 FVKESK.

The chain recombines TRBV25-1 with TRBJ2-6; 7 nucleotides agree with TRBD1. Germline V gene data show CDR1 as MGHDK and CDR2 as SYGVNS. CDR3 size: 16 residues. Trimming at V came to 4 bases and at J to 0 bases, leaving 3 bases not matched to a gene. CDR3 loop: CASSAQGFSGANVLTF. The CDR3 region has the DNA TGTGCCAGCAGTGCACAGGGGTTCTCTGGGGCCAACGTCCTGACTTTC.

The V gene is TRBV13, the J gene TRBJ1-2; no firm D call. The V and J ends lost 5 bases and 4 bases respectively, with 11 bases between them. Looked up from germline, CDR1 is PRHDT and CDR2 is FYEKMQ (reference sequence). The CDR3 consists of 13 residues. CDR3 protein: CASSDPGGYGYTF. In DNA, the CDR3 is TGTGCCAGCAGCGATCCCGGTGGCTATGGCTACACCTTC.

The chain joins TRBV7-3 to TRBJ1-2, with 8 positions matching TRBD1. The CDR3 is 14 amino acids. Germline V gene data show CDR1 as SGHTA and CDR2 as FQGTGA. V shed 2 bases and J 7 bases; nucleotides not matched to a gene: 6. CDR3: CASSLVAGGVGYTF. The CDR3 DNA reads as TGTGCCAGCAGCTTAGTCGCAGGGGGCGTTGGCTACACCTTC.

V and J are TRBV7-2 and TRBJ2-7, with TRBD2 matching 8 bases. The V and J ends lost 1 base and 1 base, in that order; junction bases with no gene match: 6. CDR1 SGHTA and CDR2 FQGNSA come from the germline V gene. The CDR3 has 16 residues. The CDR3, as DNA: TGTGCCAGCAGCTTAGTTGCGGGGGGCCCGTCCTACGAGCAGTACTTC. Translating gives CASSLVAGGPSYEQYF.